This T cell receptor beta chain was identified during a study of blood T cells in healthy people across ages. Notes on the study in general: Aged donors had fewer naive CD4+ cells and lower diversity than long-lived donors.

A minimum of 6 micrograms of total RNA was extracted per sample. The use of a sample-barcoded 5' primer and a J-beta primer mix characterized a second PCR of roughly 6 to 11 cycles. Every cDNA molecule bore a tag from a template-switch adaptor containing 12 random nucleotides. TCRdb fed the 5' RACE reads into MiXCR, producing one record per CDR3 protein. The data contain approximately 1.5 million distinct CDR3 sequences, about 35% of them seen just once; the ten biggest clones take up approximately 10%. The V gene lost 0 bases and the J gene lost 5 bases, with 8 bases spanning the gap. Germline CDR1 and CDR2: SGHVS and FNYEAQ. This CDR3 comprises 13 residues. At least ten counts were recorded for this clonotype. Its cognate antigen is unknown.

This TCR came from a woman aged 30 to 39 in good health. The sequencing input was blood. V usage is TRBV7-6 and J usage is TRBJ2-7; D remains unclear. The CDR3 DNA reads TGTGCCAGCAGCTTAGCGCTGGCCCACGAGCAGTACTTC. Encoded protein: CASSLALAHEQYF.